Included here is one TCR beta chain sequence, with context. The antigen remains undetermined. The data belong to a study of T cell repertoires in cytomegalovirus infection. The wider study: CMV infection together with matching HLA type was indicated by public TCR beta signatures.

CDR1 is SGHDN and CDR2 is FVKESK in the germline V gene. The CDR3 sequence is 16 residues long. V shed 3 bases, J shed 2 bases, and the junction held 8 bases outside the gene matches. MiXCR, applied by TCRdb to the reads, yields one record per CDR3 protein. The table shows around 750,000 distinct CDR3 sequences, with over 25% occurring only once. This chain links TRBV14 with TRBJ2-7, with 9 bases matching TRBD1. The material was cultured CD8+ T cells from PBMCs, obtained from culture after CMV antigen stimulation. The TCR sequence derives from a human donor in good health (CMV status not recorded). Some clones in this sample may be carry-over from other donors' samples. DNA for the CDR3: TGTGCCAGCAGCCAGCCCGGACAGGGGCGTACCTACGAGCAGTACTTC. It yields the protein CASSQPGQGRTYEQYF.